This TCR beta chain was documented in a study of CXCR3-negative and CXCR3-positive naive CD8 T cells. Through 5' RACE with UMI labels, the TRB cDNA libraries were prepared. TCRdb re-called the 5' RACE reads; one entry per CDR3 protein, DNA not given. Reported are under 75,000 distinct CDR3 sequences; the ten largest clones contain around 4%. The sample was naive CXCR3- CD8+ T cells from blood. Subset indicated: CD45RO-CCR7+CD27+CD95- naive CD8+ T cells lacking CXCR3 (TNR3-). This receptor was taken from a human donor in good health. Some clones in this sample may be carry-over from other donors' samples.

CDR3 sequence: CSARETSSDTGELFF. This sequence joins TRBV20-1 and TRBJ2-2; TCRdb outputs TRBD2, but without DNA this stays unchecked. CDR3 length: 15 residues. From germline, CDR1 is DFQATT and CDR2 SNEGSKA (reference sequence).